The rows below give T cell receptor beta chains drawn from one sample of a study of Graves' ophthalmopathy and Graves' hyperthyroidism. Via MiXCR, TCRdb re-called the multiplex PCR reads, giving one row per CDR3 protein. The sample has around 1.1 million distinct CDR3 sequences; approximately 35% are singletons. Sequences were obtained from peripheral blood or thyroid tissue (not recorded which). These receptor sequences come from an adult man with Graves' hyperthyroidism. Both conserved end residues are part of each CDR3. A D gene is named only where the DNA matches it firmly. Some rows have no size entry. The others give once, few or many, or a class for an expanded clone.

abundance: -
j_gene: TRBJ2-7
d_gene: TRBD1
v_gene: TRBV27
CDR3nt: TGTGCCACGTGGACAGGGATCGAGCAGTACTTC
CDR3aa: CATWTGIEQYF

abundance: -
j_gene: TRBJ1-5
d_gene: -
v_gene: TRBV7-8
CDR3nt: TGTGCCAGCAGCTTATCGCGACAGATTCAGCCCCAGCATTTT
CDR3aa: CASSLSRQIQPQHF

abundance: many
j_gene: TRBJ2-2
d_gene: TRBD2
v_gene: TRBV19
CDR3nt: TGTGCCAGTAGCTTATTAGCGGGAGCGAACACCGGGGAGCTGTTTTTT
CDR3aa: CASSLLAGANTGELFF

abundance: many
j_gene: TRBJ2-7
d_gene: -
v_gene: TRBV12-3/TRBV12-4
CDR3nt: TGTGCCAGCAGTTTTAGGATGACCGGATACGAGCAGTACTTC
CDR3aa: CASSFRMTGYEQYF

abundance: few
j_gene: TRBJ2-2
d_gene: -
v_gene: TRBV7-9
CDR3nt: TGTGCCAGCAGCCGTATGAGGGGGTTCCGGACCGGGGAGCTGTTTTTT
CDR3aa: CASSRMRGFRTGELFF

abundance: once
j_gene: TRBJ2-6
d_gene: -
v_gene: TRBV29-1
CDR3nt: TGCAGCGTGTTTGGTACGGCCAACGTCCTGACTTTC
CDR3aa: CSVFGTANVLTF

abundance: -
j_gene: TRBJ2-2
d_gene: -
v_gene: TRBV10-2
CDR3nt: TGTGCCAGCAAGGGAAGGGGAAGCACCGGGGAGCTGTTTTTT
CDR3aa: CASKGRGSTGELFF

abundance: -
j_gene: TRBJ2-2
d_gene: -
v_gene: TRBV5-1
CDR3nt: TGCGCCAGCAGCTCCGGAGTACGCGGGGAGCTGTTTTTT
CDR3aa: CASSSGVRGELFF

abundance: many
j_gene: TRBJ2-5
d_gene: -
v_gene: TRBV2
CDR3nt: TGTGCCAGCAGGGGCCTGGGGGAGACCCAGTACTTC
CDR3aa: CASRGLGETQYF

abundance: few
j_gene: TRBJ2-5
d_gene: -
v_gene: TRBV5-6
CDR3nt: TGTGCCAGCAGCTTGGGTTCGGACTACCCAGAGACCCAGTACTTC
CDR3aa: CASSLGSDYPETQYF

abundance: -
j_gene: TRBJ1-1
d_gene: -
v_gene: TRBV2
CDR3nt: TGTGCCAGCAGCCGGGCCCCGGGACTCCTGAACACTGAAGCTTTCTTT
CDR3aa: CASSRAPGLLNTEAFF

abundance: few
j_gene: TRBJ1-3
d_gene: -
v_gene: TRBV30
CDR3nt: TGTGCCTGGACCACATCGAACACCATATATTTT
CDR3aa: CAWTTSNTIYF

abundance: many
j_gene: TRBJ2-5
d_gene: -
v_gene: TRBV5-1
CDR3nt: TGCGCCAGCAGCTTGGCTTTAGCCAAACAAGAGACCCAGTACTTC
CDR3aa: CASSLALAKQETQYF

abundance: many
j_gene: TRBJ2-5
d_gene: TRBD2
v_gene: TRBV7-2
CDR3nt: TGTGCCAGCAGACGGACTAGCGTACAAGAGACCCAGTACTTC
CDR3aa: CASRRTSVQETQYF

abundance: many
j_gene: TRBJ2-2
d_gene: -
v_gene: TRBV10-3
CDR3nt: TGTGCCATCAGTGAGTCTCGTGGGACCCGCCCGTGGGAGCTGTTTTTT
CDR3aa: CAISESRGTRPWELFF

abundance: many
j_gene: TRBJ1-6
d_gene: -
v_gene: TRBV7-2
CDR3nt: TGTGCCAGCGGGGGGTCCTATAATTCACCCCTCCACTTT
CDR3aa: CASGGSYNSPLHF

abundance: many
j_gene: TRBJ2-7
d_gene: TRBD1
v_gene: TRBV29-1
CDR3nt: TGCAGCGTTACCGACGACGGGACAGGGGACTACGAGCAGTACTTC
CDR3aa: CSVTDDGTGDYEQYF

abundance: many
j_gene: TRBJ1-2
d_gene: TRBD1
v_gene: TRBV9
CDR3nt: TGTGCCAGCAGCCCATGGACAGGGAGCGGCTACACCTTC
CDR3aa: CASSPWTGSGYTF

abundance: -
j_gene: TRBJ1-2
d_gene: TRBD1
v_gene: TRBV2
CDR3nt: TGTGCCAGCAGTGGGGGACAGGGGTTCGATGGCTACACCTTC
CDR3aa: CASSGGQGFDGYTF

abundance: many
j_gene: TRBJ2-7
d_gene: TRBD1
v_gene: TRBV7-9
CDR3nt: TGTGCCAGCAGCTCCCGGGACAGATACGAGCAGTACTTC
CDR3aa: CASSSRDRYEQYF

abundance: -
j_gene: TRBJ1-1
d_gene: TRBD1
v_gene: TRBV29-1
CDR3nt: TGCAGCGCCTGGACAGGGGGTAAAGGGTTTGGTGAAGCTTTCTTT
CDR3aa: CSAWTGGKGFGEAFF

abundance: -
j_gene: TRBJ2-2
d_gene: -
v_gene: TRBV4-3
CDR3nt: TGCGCCAGCAGCCGGGTTTCGAACACCGGGGAGCTGTTTTTT
CDR3aa: CASSRVSNTGELFF

abundance: few
j_gene: TRBJ1-1
d_gene: -
v_gene: TRBV15
CDR3nt: TGTGCCACCAGCAGAGAAGATCAGCCTCAGAACACTGAAGCTTTCTTT
CDR3aa: CATSREDQPQNTEAFF

abundance: -
j_gene: TRBJ1-1
d_gene: -
v_gene: TRBV5-5
CDR3nt: TGTGCCAGCAGCTTAGTGACAGTAAGCGCTGAAGCTTTCTTT
CDR3aa: CASSLVTVSAEAFF

abundance: few
j_gene: TRBJ2-5
d_gene: -
v_gene: TRBV29-1
CDR3nt: TGCAGCGTTTGTCTGGACTGGAGAAAGGAGACCCAGTACTTC
CDR3aa: CSVCLDWRKETQYF

abundance: -
j_gene: TRBJ1-5
d_gene: -
v_gene: TRBV10-2
CDR3nt: TGTGCCATCAGACCAGAGCAAAGAGAGGCCCAGCATTTT
CDR3aa: CAIRPEQREAQHF

abundance: few
j_gene: TRBJ2-7
d_gene: TRBD2
v_gene: TRBV27
CDR3nt: TGTGCCAGCAGTTTTATTGGCGGGGGGGCAGGCGAGCAGTACTTC
CDR3aa: CASSFIGGGAGEQYF

abundance: -
j_gene: TRBJ1-1
d_gene: -
v_gene: TRBV10-2
CDR3nt: TGCGCCAGCATCCAGGGAGGGTCTGAAGCTTTCTTT
CDR3aa: CASIQGGSEAFF

abundance: -
j_gene: TRBJ1-2
d_gene: -
v_gene: TRBV19
CDR3nt: TGTGCCAGTAGTATCGGTCGAGTGGACTATGGCTACACCTTC
CDR3aa: CASSIGRVDYGYTF

abundance: -
j_gene: TRBJ1-2
d_gene: -
v_gene: TRBV2
CDR3nt: TGTGCCAGCAGCCTCAAGATAGCACGGTATGGCTACACCTTC
CDR3aa: CASSLKIARYGYTF

abundance: -
j_gene: TRBJ2-5
d_gene: -
v_gene: TRBV7-9
CDR3nt: TGTGCCAGCAGCGTAGGGGGGTCCGTCGAAGAGACCCAGTACTTC
CDR3aa: CASSVGGSVEETQYF

abundance: -
j_gene: TRBJ2-5
d_gene: TRBD2
v_gene: TRBV19
CDR3nt: TGTGCCAGTAGTATAGTTGGCACTAGCGGACCGGGGGCCCAGCACTTC
CDR3aa: CASSIVGTSGPGAQHF

abundance: -
j_gene: TRBJ2-5
d_gene: TRBD2
v_gene: TRBV20-1
CDR3nt: TGCAGTGCTAGTGGGGGGGGGGACCAGTACTTC
CDR3aa: CSASGGGDQYF

abundance: many
j_gene: TRBJ1-5
d_gene: -
v_gene: TRBV19
CDR3nt: TGTGCCAGTATGGACTGGGCCTGGGGACAGCCCCAGCATTTT
CDR3aa: CASMDWAWGQPQHF

abundance: few
j_gene: TRBJ1-6
d_gene: -
v_gene: TRBV11-2
CDR3nt: TGTGCCAGCAGTTATCGGGACCCTTCGGGGAATTCACCCCTCCACTTT
CDR3aa: CASSYRDPSGNSPLHF

abundance: many
j_gene: TRBJ2-2
d_gene: -
v_gene: TRBV24-1
CDR3nt: TGTGCCACCAGTGATTCCCCACAGGGGGGGGACGGGGAGCTGTTTTTT
CDR3aa: CATSDSPQGGDGELFF

abundance: many
j_gene: TRBJ2-6
d_gene: -
v_gene: TRBV12-3/TRBV12-4
CDR3nt: TGTGCCAGCAGACACCCCACAGGGGCCAACGTCCTGACTTTC
CDR3aa: CASRHPTGANVLTF

abundance: -
j_gene: TRBJ2-5
d_gene: -
v_gene: TRBV5-1
CDR3nt: TGCGCCAGCAGCTCCCACAGGAATCTCCAAGAGACCCAGTACTTC
CDR3aa: CASSSHRNLQETQYF

abundance: -
j_gene: TRBJ1-5
d_gene: TRBD1
v_gene: TRBV15
CDR3nt: TGTGCCACCAGCAGTCAGGGGGCGGGCAATCAGCCCCAGCATTTT
CDR3aa: CATSSQGAGNQPQHF

abundance: many
j_gene: TRBJ2-5
d_gene: -
v_gene: TRBV7-9
CDR3nt: TGTGCCAGCAGCTTTTACCTTTCGCTTAAGCAAGAGACCCAGTACTTC
CDR3aa: CASSFYLSLKQETQYF

abundance: once
j_gene: TRBJ1-6
d_gene: -
v_gene: TRBV4-3
CDR3nt: TGCGCCAGCAGCCAAGATTTCCAGGCCCCCGGGAGTTCCTATAATTCACCCCTCCACTTT
CDR3aa: CASSQDFQAPGSSYNSPLHF

abundance: -
j_gene: TRBJ1-5
d_gene: -
v_gene: TRBV10-3
CDR3nt: TGTGCCATCGGGATGGGGGTCAATCAGCCCCAGCATTTT
CDR3aa: CAIGMGVNQPQHF

abundance: few
j_gene: TRBJ2-7
d_gene: TRBD2
v_gene: TRBV9
CDR3nt: TGTGCCAGCAGCGTAGCGGGGGGGGTACGCGAGCAGTACTTC
CDR3aa: CASSVAGGVREQYF